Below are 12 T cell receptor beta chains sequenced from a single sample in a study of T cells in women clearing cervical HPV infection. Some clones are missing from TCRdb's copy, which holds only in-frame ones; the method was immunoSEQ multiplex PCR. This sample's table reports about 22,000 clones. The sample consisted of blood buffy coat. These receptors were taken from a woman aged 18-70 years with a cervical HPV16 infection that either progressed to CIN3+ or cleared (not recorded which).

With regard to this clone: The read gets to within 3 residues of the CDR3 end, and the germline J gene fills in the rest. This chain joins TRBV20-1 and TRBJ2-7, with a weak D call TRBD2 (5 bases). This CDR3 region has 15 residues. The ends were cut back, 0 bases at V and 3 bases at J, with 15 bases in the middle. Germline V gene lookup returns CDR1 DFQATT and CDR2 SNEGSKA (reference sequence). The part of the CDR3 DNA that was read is TGCAGTGCTAGAGATGTTGCGGAGACTATCTACGAG. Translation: CSARDVAETIYE. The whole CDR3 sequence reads CSARDVAETIYEQYF.

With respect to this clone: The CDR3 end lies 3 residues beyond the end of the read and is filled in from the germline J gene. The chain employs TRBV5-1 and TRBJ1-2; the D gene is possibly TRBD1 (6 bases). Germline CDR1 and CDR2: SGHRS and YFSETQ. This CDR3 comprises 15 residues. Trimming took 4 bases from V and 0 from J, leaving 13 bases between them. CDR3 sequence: CASSPQGSPNYGYTF. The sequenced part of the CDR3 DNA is TGCGCCAGCAGCCCACAGGGCTCGCCTAACTATGGC.

The CDR3 is CASSSFNEKLFF. The sequenced part of the CDR3 DNA is TGTGCCAGCAGCTCTTTTAATGAAAAA. This sequence joins TRBV7-9 and TRBJ1-4; unclear D gene. Read sequence stops 3 residues before the CDR3 end, and the germline J gene provides the missing end. Germline CDR1 SEHNR, CDR2 FQNEAQ (reference sequence). This CDR3 is 12 amino acids long. Deletions cut 4 bases from V and 4 bases from J, with 4 bases between.

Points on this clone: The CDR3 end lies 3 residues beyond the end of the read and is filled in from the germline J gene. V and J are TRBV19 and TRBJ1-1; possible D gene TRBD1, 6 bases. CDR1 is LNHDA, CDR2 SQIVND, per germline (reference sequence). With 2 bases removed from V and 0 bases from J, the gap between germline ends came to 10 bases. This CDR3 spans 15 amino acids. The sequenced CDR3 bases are TGTGCCAGTAGTATACAGGGACACCTGAACACTGAA. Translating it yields CASSIQGHLNTE. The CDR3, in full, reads CASSIQGHLNTEAFF.

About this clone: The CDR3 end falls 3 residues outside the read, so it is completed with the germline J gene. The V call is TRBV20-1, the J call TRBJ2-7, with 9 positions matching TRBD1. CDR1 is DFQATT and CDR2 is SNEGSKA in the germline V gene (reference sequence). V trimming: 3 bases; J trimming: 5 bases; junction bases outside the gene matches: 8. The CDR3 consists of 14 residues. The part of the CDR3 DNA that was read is TGCAGTGCTAGTCCAGGGACAGGGTCCAACGAG. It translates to CSASPGTGSNE. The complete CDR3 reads CSASPGTGSNEQYF.

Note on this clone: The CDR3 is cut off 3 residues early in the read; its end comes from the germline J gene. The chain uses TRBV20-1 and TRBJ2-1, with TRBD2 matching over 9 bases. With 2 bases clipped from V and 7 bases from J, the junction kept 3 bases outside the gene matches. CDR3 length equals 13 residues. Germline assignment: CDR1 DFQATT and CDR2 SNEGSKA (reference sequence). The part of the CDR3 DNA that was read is TGCAGTGCTAGAAATCTAGCGGGGAATGAG. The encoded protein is CSARNLAGNE. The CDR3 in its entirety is CSARNLAGNEQFF.

Partial CDR3 DNA: TGCAGCGTTGAGACCCTTCAGGATGGC. The encoded protein is CSVETLQDG. The full CDR3 is CSVETLQDGYTF. The gene calls are TRBV29-1 and TRBJ1-2; D gene uncertain. With the read ending 3 residues before the CDR3 end, the germline J gene is used to fill in that end. Germline V CDR1 and CDR2: SQVTM, ANQGSEA. CDR3 length: 12 residues. Trimming removed 3 bases from V and 6 bases from J, with 11 bases in between.

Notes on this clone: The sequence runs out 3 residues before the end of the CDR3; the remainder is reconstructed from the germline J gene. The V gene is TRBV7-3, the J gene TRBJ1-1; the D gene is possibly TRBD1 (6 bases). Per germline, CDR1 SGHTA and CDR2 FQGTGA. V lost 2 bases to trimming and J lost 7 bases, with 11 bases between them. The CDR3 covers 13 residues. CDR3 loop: CASSLQGQREAFF. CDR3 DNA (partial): TGTGCCAGCAGCTTACAGGGACAACGTGAA.

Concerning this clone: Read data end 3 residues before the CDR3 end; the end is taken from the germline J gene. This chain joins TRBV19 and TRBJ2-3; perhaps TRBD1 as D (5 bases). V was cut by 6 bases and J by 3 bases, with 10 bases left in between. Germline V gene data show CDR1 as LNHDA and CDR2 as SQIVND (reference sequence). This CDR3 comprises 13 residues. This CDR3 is CASSTGDTDTQYF. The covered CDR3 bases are TGTGCCAGTAGCACAGGTGATACAGATACG.

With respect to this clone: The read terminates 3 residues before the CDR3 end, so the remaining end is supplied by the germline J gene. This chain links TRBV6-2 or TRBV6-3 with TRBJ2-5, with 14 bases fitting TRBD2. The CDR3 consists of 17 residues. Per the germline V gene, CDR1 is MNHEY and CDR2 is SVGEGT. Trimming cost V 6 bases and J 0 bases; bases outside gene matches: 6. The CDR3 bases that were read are TGTGCCAGCAGCCCCGGGACTAGCGGGAGATACCAAGAGACC. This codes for CASSPGTSGRYQET. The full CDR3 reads CASSPGTSGRYQETQYF.

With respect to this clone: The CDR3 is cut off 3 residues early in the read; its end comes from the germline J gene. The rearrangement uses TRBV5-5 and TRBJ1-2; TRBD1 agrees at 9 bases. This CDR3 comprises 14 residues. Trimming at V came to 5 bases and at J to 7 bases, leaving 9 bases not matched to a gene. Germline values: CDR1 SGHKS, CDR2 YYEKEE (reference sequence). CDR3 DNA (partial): TGTGCCAGCAGTCTGACAGGGGGGGTAGTTGGC. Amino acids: CASSLTGGVVG. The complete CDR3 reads CASSLTGGVVGYTF.

The CDR3 bases that were read are TGCGCCAGCAGCTCCAGGACAGGAGCCTACGAG. Protein product: CASSSRTGAYE. The CDR3 in its entirety is CASSSRTGAYEQYF. The chain is built from TRBV5-1 and TRBJ2-7, with 7 bases aligning to TRBD1. With the read ending 3 residues before the CDR3 end, the germline J gene is used to fill in that end. The CDR3 sequence is 14 residues long. The germline V gene encodes CDR1 SGHRS and CDR2 YFSETQ. V was pared by 3 bases and J by 2 bases, with 5 bases of the junction left unmatched.